These 27 T cell receptor beta chains came from one sample sequenced in a study of blood T cell repertoires in COVID-19. The table came from immunoSEQ multiplex PCR; TCRdb's copy has only in-frame clones and leaves some out. The table includes approximately 300,000 clones, around 90% detected once. Sequencing was performed on peripheral blood. These receptors all come from a woman between 45 and 65 years old who had recovered from COVID-19.

The CDR3 region has the DNA TGTGCCAGCAGGCTGACAAGGAACACTGAAGCTTTCTTT. Residues: CASRLTRNTEAFF. The genes are TRBV11-1 and TRBJ1-1; D unclear. V lost 6 bases, J lost 1 base, and 9 bases lay in between. From germline, CDR1 is SGHAT and CDR2 FQDESV (reference sequence). This CDR3 contains 13 residues. The entire variable domain, with the rest obtained from reference TRBV11-1 and TRBJ1-1, is as follows: EAEVAQSPRYKITEKSQAVAFWCDPISGHATLYWYRQILGQGPELLVQFQDESVVDDSQLPKDRFSAERLKGVDSTLKIQPAELGDSAMYLCASRLTRNTEAFFGQGTRLTVV.

This clone was observed a few times. This chain joins TRBV28 and TRBJ1-6, with D possibly TRBD1 on 5 matching bases. CDR3 length equals 15 residues. Germline-derived CDR1 and CDR2 are MDHEN and SYDVKM. V lost 1 base and J 7 bases, leaving 11 bases between the germline ends. This CDR3 reads CASSLYDSSNSPLHF. CDR3 in DNA: TGTGCCAGCAGTTTATACGACAGTTCAAATTCACCCCTCCACTTT.

The rearrangement uses TRBV6-2 or TRBV6-3 and TRBJ2-1, with TRBD2 as a possible D gene (6 bases). Trimming took 0 bases from V and 14 from J, leaving 11 bases between them. The germline CDR1 and CDR2 sequences are MNHEY and SVGEGT. This CDR3 has 12 residues. CDR3 nucleotide sequence: TGTGCCAGCAGTTACTCCGGGAGTAGGAAGTTCTTC. The encoded protein is CASSYSGSRKFF.

V usage is TRBV6-2 or TRBV6-3 and J usage is TRBJ2-1; D remains ambiguous. The CDR3 has 13 residues. V was pared by 6 bases and J by 9 bases, with 15 bases between. CDR1 is MNHEY and CDR2 is SVGEGT in the germline V gene. The CDR3: CASSFTKTAEQFF. CDR3 DNA sequence: TGTGCCAGCAGCTTCACTAAGACTGCTGAGCAGTTCTTC.

The chain joins TRBV28 to TRBJ1-2; D is perhaps TRBD1 (6 bases). CDR3 length: 17 residues. Germline V lookup: CDR1 MDHEN, CDR2 SYDVKM. V dropped 5 bases and J dropped 0 bases, with 19 bases sitting between them. The CDR3 is CASSRAQKGVTNYGYTF. Here the CDR3 DNA reads TGTGCCAGCAGTCGCGCCCAAAAGGGGGTAACTAACTATGGCTACACCTTC.

The chain recombines TRBV9 with TRBJ2-4; no clear D. The CDR3 spans 14 residues. V lost 0 bases and J 8 bases, leaving 12 bases between the germline ends. Germline V lookup: CDR1 SGDLS, CDR2 YYNGEE. In DNA, the CDR3 is TGTGCCAGCAGCGTAGGGCCAGGTTGGGACATTCAGTACTTC. Translated, it gives CASSVGPGWDIQYF.

The chain joins TRBV28 to TRBJ2-1, with 10 nucleotides matching TRBD2. Looked up from germline, CDR1 is MDHEN and CDR2 is SYDVKM. The CDR3 loop spans 16 amino acids. Trimming removed 3 bases from V and 6 bases from J; junction bases left unmatched: 8. CDR3 loop: CASSFLLAGVRNEQFF. CDR3 in DNA: TGTGCCAGCAGTTTTCTGCTAGCGGGAGTCCGCAATGAGCAGTTCTTC.

This chain connects TRBV4-3 to TRBJ2-1, with 8 bases matching TRBD1. This CDR3 has 16 residues. Germline CDR1 LGHNA, CDR2 YSLEER. J lost 4 bases, V lost 1 base, and 6 bases had no gene match. CDR3 DNA: TGCGCCAGCAGCCAAGTCGGGACAGGACCGTACAATGAGCAGTTCTTC. Its protein product is CASSQVGTGPYNEQFF.

V is TRBV5-5 and J is TRBJ2-1, with TRBD2 as a possible D gene (5 bases). Germline assignment: CDR1 SGHKS and CDR2 YYEKEE (reference sequence). The CDR3 spans 13 residues. V was shortened by 3 bases and J by 8 bases, with 12 bases between the two germline ends. CDR3 coding DNA: TGTGCCAGCAGCTCCGGGGTCACCGATGAGCAGTTCTTC. This encodes CASSSGVTDEQFF.

This chain connects TRBV6-5 to TRBJ1-2; D is unresolved. CDR1 is MNHEY, CDR2 SVGAGI, per germline. CDR3 length: 15 amino acids. V was clipped by 7 bases and J by 6 bases, with 21 bases between them. CDR3 nucleotides: TGTGCCAGCACCACTACGGGTTACTCGGCGGATGGCTACACCTTC. Its translation is CASTTTGYSADGYTF.

This clone was found once. The chain carries TRBV18 and TRBJ1-5; D perhaps matches TRBD1 (6 bases). Germline V gives CDR1 KGHSH, CDR2 LQKENI. The CDR3 extends over 14 amino acids. The V end was cut by 3 bases, the J end by 3 bases, with 9 bases between. CDR3 protein: CASSPTGLNQPQHF. The CDR3 DNA sequence: TGTGCCAGCTCACCGACAGGACTCAATCAGCCCCAGCATTTT.

As to this clone: Other DNA sequences from this sample encode an identical CDR3 as well. The chain links TRBV18 to TRBJ1-2; TRBD1 matches at 7 bases. V shed 3 bases and J 8 bases; nucleotides not matched to a gene: 3. Germline CDR1 KGHSH, CDR2 LQKENI. CDR3 length equals 12 residues. The CDR3 loop is CASSPPGGGYTF. The CDR3 DNA reads as TGTGCCAGCTCACCCCCAGGGGGGGGCTACACCTTC. The whole variable domain, remainder taken from reference TRBV18 and TRBJ1-2, is NAGVMQNPRHLVRRRGQEARLRCSPMKGHSHVYWYRQLPEEGLKFMVYLQKENIIDESGMPKERFSAEFPKEGPSILRIQQVVRGDSAAYFCASSPPGGGYTFGSGTRLTVV.

V is TRBV5-1 and J is TRBJ2-5; a possible D gene is TRBD2 (5 bases). The V gene's germline CDR1 is SGHRS and CDR2 YFSETQ. There are 13 residues in the CDR3. The ends were cut back, 4 bases at V and 5 bases at J, with 12 bases in the middle. CDR3 loop: CASSQLGMETQYF. For the CDR3, the DNA is TGCGCCAGCAGCCAGCTCGGGATGGAGACCCAGTACTTC.

This chain connects TRBV27 to TRBJ1-5; 7 positions match TRBD1. V lost 3 bases and J lost 1; bases outside the gene matches: 3. Germline CDR1 MNHEY, CDR2 SMNVEV (reference sequence). CDR3 size: 15 residues. This CDR3 reads CASSLGQTSNQPQHF. CDR3 sequence (DNA): TGTGCCAGCAGTTTGGGACAGACCAGCAATCAGCCCCAGCATTTT.

V and J are TRBV5-1 and TRBJ1-4; the D gene is possibly TRBD1 (5 bases). Germline lookup yields CDR1 SGHRS and CDR2 YFSETQ. The CDR3 consists of 14 residues. V gave up 3 bases and J gave up 7 bases, with 13 bases separating them. Here the CDR3 DNA reads TGCGCCAGCAGCTCCCAGGGCCCTGGTGAAAAACTGTTTTTT. Its translation is CASSSQGPGEKLFF.

A single count supports this clone. The V and J genes are TRBV18 and TRBJ1-1; D call uncertain. V was shortened by 3 bases and J by 7 bases, with 12 bases between the two germline ends. The CDR3 loop spans 13 amino acids. Germline V gene sequence: CDR1 KGHSH, CDR2 LQKENI. Here the CDR3 reads CASSPPGSGEAFF. The DNA of the CDR3 is TGTGCCAGCTCACCCCCGGGATCGGGTGAAGCTTTCTTT.

This chain links TRBV6-5 with TRBJ1-1, with D perhaps TRBD1 (5 bases). Germline assignment: CDR1 MNHEY and CDR2 SVGAGI. This CDR3 has 13 residues. V was cut by 0 bases and J by 8 bases, with 10 bases left in between. This chain's CDR3 is CASSYSKRTEAFF. In nucleotides, the CDR3 is TGTGCCAGCAGTTACTCGAAGAGGACAGAAGCTTTCTTT.

For the CDR3, the DNA is TGTGCCAGCAGTTTTTCAGGGTTTAACTATGGCTACACCTTC. Translating it yields CASSFSGFNYGYTF. The chain combines TRBV28 with TRBJ1-2, with TRBD1 as a possible D gene (5 bases). Germline V gene sequence: CDR1 MDHEN, CDR2 SYDVKM. CDR3 length: 14 residues. Trimming removed 3 bases at V and 1 base at J, with 9 bases between.

V and J are TRBV4-3 and TRBJ1-5; D is unresolved. The CDR3 sequence is 15 residues long. The V end was cut by 0 bases, the J end by 3 bases, with 9 bases between. Per the germline V gene, CDR1 is LGHNA and CDR2 is YSLEER. The DNA of the CDR3 is TGCGCCAGCAGCCAAGACGCACAGTCCAATCAGCCCCAGCATTTT. This codes for CASSQDAQSNQPQHF.

The chain has TRBV28 and TRBJ1-3; D is possibly TRBD1 (5 bases). The germline CDR1 and CDR2 sequences are MDHEN and SYDVKM. The CDR3 extends over 16 amino acids. V lost 4 bases, J lost 2 bases, and 15 bases lay in between. The CDR3 loop reads CASSWVGGTAGNTIYF. The CDR3 DNA reads TGTGCCAGCAGTTGGGTCGGGGGGACGGCTGGAAACACCATATATTTT.

The chain has TRBV28 and TRBJ2-2, with 10 bases aligning to TRBD1. The CDR3 runs 16 residues. Germline CDR1 and CDR2: MDHEN and SYDVKM. The V gene end was trimmed by 6 bases and the J gene end by 5 bases; junction bases not matched to a gene: 9. The DNA for the CDR3 is TGTGCCAGCAGCCGGGACAGGGGTCGGGGAACCGGGGAGCTGTTTTTT. Its protein product is CASSRDRGRGTGELFF.

This chain links TRBV7-3 with TRBJ1-1, with D possibly being TRBD1 (6 bases). CDR1 SGHTA and CDR2 FQGTGA come from the germline V gene. V was cut by 2 bases and J by 2 bases, with 12 bases left in between. This CDR3 spans 15 amino acids. CDR3 sequence reads: CASSLGSGENTEAFF. CDR3 sequence (DNA): TGTGCCAGCAGCTTAGGGTCAGGGGAAAACACTGAAGCTTTCTTT. Based on the CDR3 plus reference TRBV7-3 and TRBJ1-1, the full variable domain is GAGVSQTPSNKVTEKGKYVELRCDPISGHTALYWYRQSLGQGPEFLIYFQGTGAADDSGLPNDRFFAVRPEGSVSTLKIQRTERGDSAVYLCASSLGSGENTEAFFGQGTRLTVV.

The chain is built from TRBV10-3 and TRBJ2-7; 10 bases map to TRBD2. The CDR3 totals 15 residues. Trimming at V came to 6 bases and at J to 4 bases, leaving 9 bases not matched to a gene. Germline CDR1 reads ENHRY; CDR2 reads SYGVKD. The DNA of the CDR3 is TGTGCCATCAGGGAAACTAGCGGGGTGAAATACGAGCAGTACTTC. Residues: CAIRETSGVKYEQYF.

This sequence joins TRBV30 and TRBJ1-3, with TRBD1 matching over 8 bases. With V trimmed by 1 base and J by 4 bases, 15 bases remained unmatched. CDR3 size: 18 residues. Germline-derived CDR1 and CDR2 are GTSNPN and SVGIG (reference sequence). The CDR3 reads CAWSAPPGQGILGNTIYF. The DNA for the CDR3 is TGTGCCTGGAGTGCTCCACCCGGACAGGGAATCTTAGGAAACACCATATATTTT.

The chain joins TRBV27 to TRBJ2-7, with D maybe TRBD1 (5 bases). CDR3 length: 14 amino acids. Germline V gene data show CDR1 as MNHEY and CDR2 as SMNVEV (reference sequence). V was trimmed by 5 bases and J by 1 base, leaving 12 bases between them. The CDR3: CASSAYRFSYEQYF. The DNA of the CDR3 is TGTGCCAGCAGTGCTTACAGGTTTTCCTACGAGCAGTACTTC.

This clone was detected once. The chain links TRBV7-2 to TRBJ1-2; 7 bases agree with TRBD1. V was clipped by 5 bases and J by 4 bases; unmatched bases: 7. This CDR3 has 14 amino acids. From germline, CDR1 is SGHTA and CDR2 FQGNSA. For the CDR3, the DNA is TGTGCCAGCAGCCCGGACAGGCGGCCCTATGGCTACACCTTC. Translation: CASSPDRRPYGYTF. Full variable domain (remainder filled in from reference TRBV7-2 and TRBJ1-2): GAGVSQSPSNKVTEKGKDVELRCDPISGHTALYWYRQSLGQGLEFLIYFQGNSAPDKSGLPSDRFSAERTGGSVSTLTIQRTQQEDSAVYLCASSPDRRPYGYTFGSGTRLTVV.

The CDR3, as DNA: TGTGCCAGCAGCCAATACAGCGGATATCCTGGAAACACCATATATTTT. Its translation: CASSQYSGYPGNTIYF. The gene calls are TRBV3-1 (or the pseudogene TRBV3-2) and TRBJ1-3; D ambiguous. The CDR3 has 16 amino acids. Trimming took off 2 bases at V and 2 bases at J, with 13 bases between the two ends. Per the germline V gene, CDR1 is LGHDT and CDR2 is YNNKEL (reference sequence).